A selection of T cell receptor beta chains follows, all from one sample in a study of PD-1 blockade in classical Hodgkin lymphoma. Using immunoSEQ multiplex PCR, the repertoire was profiled, and TCRdb retains in-frame clones only, with some absent. In the table there are some 93,000 clones, approximately 89% of which are singletons. This material consisted of peripheral blood mononuclear cells (PBMCs), taken before the second cycle of nivolumab. All receptors derive from a human donor with classical Hodgkin lymphoma. The CDR3 runs from the conserved cysteine through the conserved F or W. D genes are given only for firm matches. A row's size may be missing; if present it is once, few, many or a size class.

j_call | clone_size | v_call | d_call | cdr3_aa | cdr3_nt
TRBJ2-2 | NA | TRBV5-1 | TRBD2 | CASSLARLAGGRDTGELFF | TGCGCCAGCAGCTTGGCCCGTCTAGCGGGAGGGAGGGACACCGGGGAGCTGTTTTTT
TRBJ2-7 | NA | TRBV28 | NA | CASSFVLYYEQYF | TGTGCCAGCAGTTTTGTCCTCTACTACGAGCAGTACTTC
TRBJ2-7 | NA | TRBV6-1 | TRBD1 | CASLETGGYEQYF | TGTGCCAGCTTAGAGACAGGGGGCTACGAGCAGTACTTC
TRBJ2-3 | NA | TRBV5-8 | NA | CASSARGGPASTDTQYF | TGTGCCAGCAGCGCGAGGGGGGGGCCCGCTAGCACAGATACGCAGTATTTT
TRBJ1-2 | NA | TRBV2 | NA | CASSYRQAYGYTF | TGTGCCAGCAGCTACCGGCAGGCCTATGGCTACACCTTC
TRBJ2-3 | few | TRBV5-8 | TRBD2 | CASSSGLVAPDTQYF | TGTGCCAGCAGCTCAGGACTAGTCGCCCCAGATACGCAGTATTTT
TRBJ2-1 | few | TRBV5-1 | TRBD2 | CASSLTSGRPPFF | TGCGCCAGCAGCTTGACTAGCGGGAGGCCCCCGTTCTTC
TRBJ2-7 | NA | TRBV2 | TRBD2 | CASSDGAGPSYEQYF | TGTGCCAGCAGTGATGGAGCGGGACCTTCCTACGAGCAGTACTTC
TRBJ2-5 | NA | TRBV4-1 | NA | CASSSRTEETQYF | TGCGCCAGCAGCAGTCGGACAGAAGAGACCCAGTACTTC
TRBJ2-7 | once | TRBV7-9 | NA | CASRKISGVEQYF | TGTGCCAGCAGGAAAATCTCCGGGGTCGAGCAGTACTTC
TRBJ2-1 | NA | TRBV5-1 | TRBD2 | CASSLVGTSLVF | TGCGCCAGCAGCTTGGTGGGGACTAGCTTAGTCTTC
TRBJ1-4 | once | TRBV18 | TRBD1 | CASSPRGGSTNEKLFF | TGTGCCAGCTCACCACGAGGGGGCTCTACTAATGAAAAACTGTTTTTT
TRBJ1-5 | NA | TRBV19 | TRBD1 | CASSIVQGVNQPQHF | TGTGCCAGTAGTATAGTCCAGGGGGTGAATCAGCCCCAGCATTTT
TRBJ2-7 | NA | TRBV4-2 | TRBD1 | CASSQDSQGYEQYF | TGTGCCAGCAGCCAAGATTCACAGGGGTACGAGCAGTACTTC
TRBJ1-3 | many | TRBV19 | NA | CASSVTGTSGNTIYF | TGTGCCAGTAGTGTGACCGGGACGTCTGGAAACACCATATATTTT
TRBJ2-3 | NA | TRBV5-1 | TRBD2 | CASNVLAGTDTQYF | TGCGCCAGCAACGTACTAGCGGGGACGGATACGCAGTATTTT
TRBJ2-1 | NA | TRBV28 | NA | CASSTLSGGDEQFF | TGTGCCAGCAGTACCCTAAGTGGGGGCGATGAGCAGTTCTTC
TRBJ2-7 | NA | TRBV4-2 | NA | CASSQGRGVIEQYF | TGTGCCAGCAGCCAAGGCAGGGGGGTCATCGAGCAGTACTTC
TRBJ2-7 | NA | TRBV4-1 | TRBD1 | CASSQEPPGQGYEQYF | TGCGCCAGCAGCCAAGAACCCCCGGGACAGGGCTACGAGCAGTACTTC
TRBJ2-3 | NA | TRBV9 | TRBD1 | CASSERTGVTDTQYF | TGTGCCAGCAGCGAGCGGACAGGGGTCACAGATACGCAGTATTTT
TRBJ2-2 | NA | TRBV25-1 | NA | CASSEPSPGELFF | TGTGCCAGCAGTGAACCTAGTCCCGGGGAGCTGTTTTTT
TRBJ1-1 | NA | TRBV6-6 | NA | CASSYSTRPNTEAFF | TGTGCCAGCAGTTATTCCACCAGGCCGAACACTGAAGCTTTCTTT
TRBJ1-3 | NA | TRBV4-1 | TRBD1 | CASSQVRQGTGNTIYF | TGCGCCAGCAGCCAAGTTAGACAGGGGACTGGAAACACCATATATTTT
TRBJ1-5 | NA | TRBV28 | TRBD1 | CASSGAGQGIQPQHF | TGTGCCAGCAGCGGAGCGGGACAGGGAATTCAGCCCCAGCATTTT
TRBJ2-1 | NA | TRBV7-2 | NA | CASSLVGTVGSYNEQFF | TGTGCCAGCAGCTTAGTTGGGACTGTTGGCTCCTACAATGAGCAGTTCTTC
TRBJ2-7 | NA | TRBV2 | NA | CASSEGGTNYEQYF | TGTGCCAGCAGTGAGGGGGGGACAAACTACGAGCAGTACTTC
TRBJ1-1 | once | TRBV18 | NA | CASSPGKTEAFF | TGTGCCAGCTCACCAGGGAAGACTGAAGCTTTCTTT
TRBJ2-1 | NA | TRBV30 | NA | CAWSPGQGGYNEQFF | TGTGCCTGGAGTCCCGGACAAGGGGGGTACAATGAGCAGTTCTTC
TRBJ1-5 | NA | TRBV6-1 | NA | CASSELGQPQHF | TGTGCCAGCAGTGAACTAGGGCAGCCCCAGCATTTT
TRBJ1-1 | NA | TRBV7-9 | NA | CASSLAGGNTEAFF | TGTGCCAGCAGCTTAGCGGGGGGGAACACTGAAGCTTTCTTT
TRBJ2-3 | NA | TRBV10-2 | TRBD2 | CASSYSGSTDTQYF | TGCGCCAGCAGTTATAGCGGGAGCACAGATACGCAGTATTTT
TRBJ2-5 | NA | TRBV11-2 | NA | CASRTSGGGETQYF | TGTGCCAGCAGAACCAGTGGGGGCGGGGAGACCCAGTACTTC
TRBJ2-7 | NA | TRBV10-3 | NA | CAISESGRPYEQYF | TGTGCCATCAGTGAGTCAGGGCGCCCCTACGAGCAGTACTTC
TRBJ2-3 | once | TRBV5-4 | TRBD1 | CASSLRTGGTRTTDTQYF | TGTGCCAGCAGCTTACGGACAGGGGGAACCCGTACCACAGATACGCAGTATTTT
TRBJ2-7 | NA | TRBV14 | TRBD2 | CASSQGRGSEQYF | TGTGCCAGCAGCCAAGGACGCGGGAGCGAGCAGTACTTC
TRBJ1-6 | once | TRBV11-2 | NA | CASRIEGPTPLHF | TGTGCCAGCAGAATTGAAGGCCCTACGCCCCTCCACTTT
TRBJ2-7 | few | TRBV10-2 | NA | CASSDPGYEQYF | TGCGCCAGCAGTGATCCAGGCTACGAGCAGTACTTC
TRBJ2-2 | NA | TRBV28 | TRBD2 | CASSSPGAGGLNTGELFF | TGTGCCAGCAGTTCCCCGGGAGCGGGGGGCCTGAACACCGGGGAGCTGTTTTTT
TRBJ2-7 | NA | TRBV5-1 | NA | CASRHRDGSYEQYF | TGCGCCAGCAGGCACCGGGACGGCTCCTACGAGCAGTACTTC
TRBJ2-1 | NA | TRBV28 | NA | CASSLYPGAGPVLVNEQFF | TGTGCCAGCAGTTTATACCCTGGCGCGGGACCCGTTCTTGTCAATGAGCAGTTCTTC
TRBJ1-5 | NA | TRBV4-2 | NA | CASSQEFGGSLRDRILQPQHF | TGTGCCAGCAGCCAAGAGTTTGGCGGGTCTTTGAGGGATAGGATTTTGCAGCCCCAGCATTTT
TRBJ1-3 | once | TRBV28 | NA | CASSLTANSGNTIYF | TGTGCCAGCAGTTTGACAGCTAACTCTGGAAACACCATATATTTT
TRBJ2-5 | once | TRBV28 | NA | CASWDTQETQYF | TGTGCCAGCTGGGACACCCAAGAGACCCAGTACTTC
TRBJ1-1 | once | TRBV6-1 | NA | CASSGQEGTEAFF | TGTGCCAGCAGTGGACAAGAGGGTACTGAAGCTTTCTTT
TRBJ2-7 | NA | TRBV14 | NA | CASRNSGGMGEQYF | TGTGCCAGCAGAAACTCTGGCGGAATGGGGGAGCAGTACTTC
TRBJ1-1 | NA | TRBV6-5 | NA | CASQSSKKNTEAFF | TGTGCCAGCCAGTCTTCGAAGAAGAACACTGAAGCTTTCTTT
TRBJ1-1 | NA | TRBV10-3 | NA | CAINNPDGTEAFF | TGTGCCATTAATAACCCCGATGGTACTGAAGCTTTCTTT
TRBJ1-3 | once | TRBV11-2 | NA | CASSFGTFSTSSGNTIYF | TGTGCCAGCAGCTTCGGGACATTTAGCACCTCCTCTGGAAACACCATATATTTT
TRBJ2-3 | NA | TRBV19 | TRBD1 | CASSIGTGTAPDTQYF | TGTGCCAGTAGTATAGGAACCGGGACAGCCCCAGATACGCAGTATTTT
TRBJ1-2 | NA | TRBV7-3 | NA | CASSLGPSEGGYTF | TGTGCCAGCAGCTTAGGGCCCTCGGAAGGGGGCTACACCTTC
TRBJ2-1 | NA | TRBV5-6 | TRBD2 | CASSREEVEQFF | TGTGCCAGCAGCCGGGAGGAGGTTGAGCAGTTCTTC
TRBJ2-1 | NA | TRBV5-1 | NA | CASSLNSGSYNEQFF | TGCGCCAGCAGCTTGAACAGCGGCTCCTACAATGAGCAGTTCTTC
TRBJ1-2 | NA | TRBV27 | NA | CASTSPGWNGYTF | TGTGCGAGCACCTCCCCAGGGTGGAATGGCTACACCTTC
TRBJ2-1 | once | TRBV27 | NA | CASSWASFYEQFF | TGTGCCAGCAGTTGGGCTAGCTTTTATGAGCAGTTCTTC
TRBJ2-5 | NA | TRBV11-3 | NA | CASSPGPRDGSQETQYF | TGTGCCAGCAGCCCCGGTCCCAGGGACGGTAGCCAAGAGACCCAGTACTTC
TRBJ2-1 | NA | TRBV5-5 | TRBD2 | CASSLGPLPSGSVSEQFF | TGTGCCAGCAGCTTGGGCCCCCTCCCTAGCGGGAGTGTTAGCGAGCAGTTCTTC
TRBJ2-1 | NA | TRBV7-9 | TRBD2 | CASSQTGTSGFF | TGTGCCAGCAGCCAAACCGGGACTAGCGGTTTCTTC